The clone carrying this TCR beta chain was recorded a few times. Antigen specificity is unknown. The sample contains more than one DNA sequence encoding this CDR3. One heparinised blood draw averaging roughly 100 mL was given by each donor. Isolation of CD4+ naive, central memory, regulatory and stem cell-like memory cells was achieved by sorting via CD45RO/CCR7/CD25/CD127/CD95/CD27. The isolated RNA, all of it, was reverse transcribed, so expressed TCRB transcripts were what got sequenced. About 3.5 million reads per sample on average were obtained from naive, central memory and regulatory T cell samples. Method: immunoSEQ multiplex PCR; TCRdb's copy keeps in-frame clones and lacks some. The data contain hundreds of thousands of clones, 13% of them singletons. This entry belongs to a study of beta chain features in type 1 diabetes. Regarding the study as a whole: When Type 1 diabetes patients were examined, their TCRB CDR3s proved moderately but significantly shorter in all four CD4+ subsets. Any PCR bias toward short templates would affect both groups alike.

V lost 6 bases and J lost 6; bases outside the gene matches: 3. CDR1 and CDR2 from the germline V gene are SQVTM and ANQGSEA. The CDR3 contains 12 residues. The rearrangement links TRBV29-1 to TRBJ1-5, with 9 positions matching TRBD1. The sequenced sample was naive CD4+ T cells from blood. This clonotype was sampled from a man aged 18 to 30 with type 1 diabetes. In DNA form, the CDR3 reads TGCAGCGTAGGACAGGGGTCTCAGCCCCAGCATTTT. Its protein product is CSVGQGSQPQHF. The full variable domain, with the rest looked up from reference TRBV29-1 and TRBJ1-5, is SAVISQKPSRDICQRGTSLTIQCQVDSQVTMMFWYRQQPGQSLTLIATANQGSEATYESGFVIDKFPISRPNLTFSTLTVSNMSPEDSSIYLCSVGQGSQPQHFGDGTRLSIL.